The 10 T cell receptor beta chains reported below all come from one sample, sequenced in a study of blood T cell repertoires in COVID-19. Measured with immunoSEQ multiplex PCR; TCRdb has only the in-frame clones, and not every one. Among roughly 97,000 clones listed, 76% were seen once. The material sequenced was peripheral blood. These receptors were taken from a man in his 70s with acute or convalescent COVID-19.

V and J are TRBV6-6 and TRBJ2-5; no clear D. Germline V gives CDR1 MNHNY, CDR2 SVGAGI (reference sequence). This CDR3 spans 15 amino acids. The ends were cut back, 2 bases at V and 4 bases at J, with 14 bases in the middle. The CDR3 nucleotides read TGTGCCAGCAGTTACGATGGTACCGGCGGAGAGACCCAGTACTTC. Translating it yields CASSYDGTGGETQYF.

The CDR3 spells CASLFFETQYF. The DNA of the CDR3 is TGTGCCAGCTTGTTCTTCGAGACCCAGTACTTC. The V call is TRBV6-5, the J call TRBJ2-5; D is uncertain. The CDR3 is 11 residues long. Trimming removed 8 bases at V and 5 bases at J, with 9 bases between. The germline gives CDR1 MNHEY, CDR2 SVGAGI.

The chain has TRBV7-3 and TRBJ1-2; TRBD1 matches at 10 bases. This CDR3 has 14 amino acids. Per germline, CDR1 SGHTA and CDR2 FQGTGA. With 4 bases clipped from V and 6 bases from J, the junction kept 5 bases outside the gene matches. The CDR3 DNA follows: TGTGCCAGCAGCTCCGTAGGACAGGGGGATGGCTACACCTTC. It encodes CASSSVGQGDGYTF.

The chain employs TRBV6-5 and TRBJ2-5, with D perhaps TRBD1 (6 bases). V was shortened by 2 bases and J by 0 bases, with 10 bases between the two germline ends. Germline lookup yields CDR1 MNHEY and CDR2 SVGAGI. The CDR3 extends over 15 amino acids. DNA of the CDR3: TGTGCCAGCAGTTACGGACAGACGTACCAAGAGACCCAGTACTTC. It encodes CASSYGQTYQETQYF.

This chain uses TRBV14 with TRBJ2-7, with TRBD1 identical over 8 bases. The germline V gene has CDR1 SGHDN and CDR2 FVKESK. J was trimmed by 0 bases and V by 4 bases; bases with no gene match: 5. The CDR3 loop spans 15 amino acids. The CDR3 sequence is CASSLGQGGSYEQYV. CDR3 nucleotides: TGTGCCAGCAGCCTCGGACAGGGTGGCTCCTACGAGCAGTACGTC.

This clone was seen a few times. The CDR3 region is CASSRRKGYEQYV. As DNA, the CDR3 is TGTGCCAGCAGCCGGAGAAAGGGGTACGAGCAGTACGTC. This chain connects TRBV5-6 to TRBJ2-7, with TRBD1 as a possible D gene (5 bases). The CDR3 spans 13 residues. V dropped 4 bases and J dropped 4 bases, with 12 bases sitting between them. CDR1 is SGHDT, CDR2 YYEEEE, per germline.

The V gene is TRBV5-1, the J gene TRBJ1-4, with 7 positions matching TRBD1. From germline, CDR1 is SGHRS and CDR2 YFSETQ. The trim removed 4 bases at V and 4 bases at J, leaving 4 bases unmatched. The CDR3 runs 14 residues. CDR3 loop: CASSLGTDNEKLFF. The CDR3 DNA follows: TGCGCCAGCAGCCTCGGGACAGATAATGAAAAACTGTTTTTT.

V usage is TRBV5-1 and J usage is TRBJ1-1; 8 bases agree with TRBD1. Germline CDR1 SGHRS, CDR2 YFSETQ. The CDR3 has 16 residues. Unmatched junction bases numbered 5, after V lost 1 base and J lost 0 bases. CDR3 nucleotide sequence: TGCGCCAGCAGCTTGTCTGGACAGGGCCTGAACACTGAAGCTTTCTTT. Translation: CASSLSGQGLNTEAFF.

The rearrangement links TRBV5-4 to TRBJ2-3; 12 nucleotides match TRBD2. Unmatched junction bases numbered 3, after V lost 1 base and J lost 3 bases. Germline CDR1 is SGHNT and CDR2 is YYREEE (reference sequence). CDR3 length equals 16 residues. The CDR3 DNA sequence: TGTGCCAGCAGCTTGCTAGCGGGAGGGTGGACAGATACGCAGTATTTT. It yields the protein CASSLLAGGWTDTQYF.

The gene calls are TRBV10-1 and TRBJ2-5, with TRBD1 identical over 9 bases. Germline V gene lookup returns CDR1 WNHNN and CDR2 SYGVQD (reference sequence). V dropped 2 bases and J dropped 1; count of bases not matched to a gene: 2. This CDR3 is built from 15 residues. CDR3 sequence reads: CASSETGGPQETQYF. CDR3 sequence (DNA): TGCGCCAGCAGTGAGACAGGGGGCCCCCAAGAGACCCAGTACTTC.